This T cell receptor (beta chain) emerged from a study of neurological immune-mediated disorders. Study-wide findings and caveats: The multiple sclerosis repertoire cluster was not associated with any clinical or MRI feature, with the authors stating that larger cohorts are needed. It was HTLV-1-associated myelopathy that showed the most TCR clonal expansion, while multiple sclerosis showed the least, falling below healthy controls.

By 5'RACE with 10-nucleotide random UMIs, the cDNA was made. One entry per CDR3 protein results from TCRdb running MiXCR on the 5' RACE reads. The repertoire holds tens of thousands of distinct CDR3 sequences, under 2.5% seen once, with around 3% in the top ten. Germline V gene sequence: CDR1 SGHTA, CDR2 FQGNSA. V lost 3 bases to trimming and J lost 5 bases, with 12 bases between them. The CDR3 contains 14 residues. Unsorted libraries were prepared from 2 million PBMCs held at -80 C. This clonotype was observed at least ten times. Its antigen remains unknown. The sequenced sample consisted of PBMCs. This TCR derives from a man aged 45-65 years with multiple sclerosis. The chain has TRBV7-2 and TRBJ2-3, with no clear D. The DNA for the CDR3 is TGTGCCAGCAGCTTTACGTTCGGGTTAGATACGCAGTATTTT. This translates into CASSFTFGLDTQYF.